The 8 T cell receptor beta chains below come from one sample, sequenced in a study of CD8 T cells in Susac syndrome. With random hexamers, reverse transcription was performed on about 0.45 to 1 ug of RNA. TCRdb reprocessed the immunoSEQ multiplex PCR reads via MiXCR and lists one record per CDR3 protein. Of around 300,000 distinct CDR3 sequences listed, about 91% are singletons. Input material: CD4+ T cells from PBMCs. Receptors originate from a human donor with multiple sclerosis.

The chain employs TRBV25-1 and TRBJ2-5; TRBD1 is a possible D gene (5 bases). The CDR3 covers 13 residues. From germline, CDR1 is MGHDK and CDR2 SYGVNS. Trimming removed 7 bases at V and 4 bases at J, with 13 bases between. CDR3 loop: CASTRTGPETQYF. The CDR3 DNA sequence: TGTGCCAGCACTCGAACAGGACCAGAGACCCAGTACTTC.

This rearrangement joins TRBV20-1 to TRBJ2-7; TRBD2 agrees at 8 bases. From germline, CDR1 is DFQATT and CDR2 SNEGSKA (reference sequence). The CDR3 length is 15 residues. Trimming at V came to 6 bases and at J to 0 bases, leaving 10 bases not matched to a gene. The CDR3 nucleotides are TGCAGTGCCAGCACCGGGGGGGGCAGCTCCTACGAGCAGTACTTC. This translates into CSASTGGGSSYEQYF.

The chain couples TRBV29-1 to TRBJ1-1; 9 nucleotides agree with TRBD1. Trimming took 4 bases from V and 11 from J; bases not matched to a gene: 11. Germline values: CDR1 SQVTM, CDR2 ANQGSEA. The CDR3 totals 13 residues. In DNA form, the CDR3 reads TGCAGCGTTGGGTCCCCGGGACAGGGCCGGGCTTTCTTT. The encoded protein is CSVGSPGQGRAFF.

The chain joins TRBV5-1 to TRBJ1-1, with D possibly matching TRBD1 (6 bases). CDR3 length equals 16 residues. The germline V gene encodes CDR1 SGHRS and CDR2 YFSETQ. Trimming left V 7 bases short and J 0 bases short, with 19 bases between. The CDR3 region is CASALEGGSMNTEAFF. DNA of the CDR3: TGCGCCAGCGCTCTTGAAGGGGGGTCAATGAACACTGAAGCTTTCTTT. The full variable domain, in which reference TRBV5-1 and TRBJ1-1 provide the parts outside the CDR3, is KAGVTQTPRYLIKTRGQQVTLSCSPISGHRSVSWYQQTPGQGLQFLFEYFSETQRNKGNFPGRFSGRQFSNSRSEMNVSTLELGDSALYLCASALEGGSMNTEAFFGQGTRLTVV.

The chain uses TRBV7-2 and TRBJ2-7; TRBD2 agrees at 13 bases. J was trimmed by 7 bases and V by 3 bases; bases with no gene match: 9. Germline-derived CDR1 and CDR2 are SGHTA and FQGNSA. CDR3 length: 16 amino acids. The CDR3 DNA follows: TGTGCCAGCAGCTTCGACGGACTAGCGGGAGTGAGGGAGCAGTACTTC. It translates to CASSFDGLAGVREQYF.

V and J are TRBV7-9 and TRBJ1-2; perhaps TRBD1 as D (5 bases). The CDR3 consists of 13 residues. The V end was cut by 4 bases, the J end by 7 bases, with 13 bases between. CDR1 is SEHNR, CDR2 FQNEAQ, per germline (reference sequence). The CDR3 loop reads CASSWGRESGYTF. CDR3 coding DNA: TGTGCCAGCAGCTGGGGACGGGAGTCTGGCTACACCTTC.

The chain carries TRBV20-1 and TRBJ2-7; 10 nucleotides align to TRBD2. Germline V gene data show CDR1 as DFQATT and CDR2 as SNEGSKA (reference sequence). The CDR3 loop spans 14 amino acids. V gave up 6 bases and J gave up 6 bases; unmatched junction bases: 11. CDR3 coding DNA: TGCAGTGCAACCATTAGCGGGAGGTCCCTCGAGCAGTACTTC. Protein: CSATISGRSLEQYF.

This rearrangement joins TRBV5-4 to TRBJ1-1; tentative D call: TRBD1 (6 bases). This CDR3 spans 16 amino acids. Trimming took off 0 bases at V and 2 bases at J, with 14 bases between the two ends. CDR1 SGHNT and CDR2 YYREEE come from the germline V gene (reference sequence). The CDR3 reads CASSLGVGAINTEAFF. The CDR3 DNA reads TGTGCCAGCAGCTTGGGGGTGGGGGCAATAAACACTGAAGCTTTCTTT.